These 17 T cell receptor beta chains share one sample of origin, sequenced in a study of blood T cell repertoires in COVID-19. TCRdb's table, derived via immunoSEQ multiplex PCR, lists solely in-frame clones and lacks some. Altogether about 120,000 clones are present, about 92% being singletons, with the ten largest covering approximately 4.6%. The sequencing input was peripheral blood. These receptors all come from a man aged 55 to 70 with COVID-19, enrolled during active disease.

Only one count was recorded for this clone. V usage is TRBV11-2 and J usage is TRBJ2-7; the D gene is possibly TRBD1 (5 bases). This CDR3 spans 14 amino acids. In germline, CDR1 is SGHAT, CDR2 FQNNGV. V gave up 0 bases and J gave up 6 bases, with 12 bases separating them. The CDR3 DNA sequence: TGTGCCAGCAGCTTAGATCTAACAGGCCCCGAGCAGTACTTC. Its protein product is CASSLDLTGPEQYF.

The rearrangement uses TRBV5-1 and TRBJ2-5, with TRBD1 as a possible D gene (6 bases). The V gene's germline CDR1 is SGHRS and CDR2 YFSETQ. CDR3 length: 15 amino acids. Trimming cost V 0 bases and J 5 bases, with 14 bases left between them. CDR3 coding DNA: TGCGCCAGCAGCTTGGGGGGGCTAACCGTGGAGACCCAGTACTTC. Translated: CASSLGGLTVETQYF.

The chain couples TRBV2 to TRBJ2-7, with D possibly matching TRBD1 (6 bases). The germline V gene encodes CDR1 SNHLY and CDR2 FYNNEI. V was pared by 5 bases and J by 0 bases, with 14 bases between. The CDR3 spans 15 residues. The CDR3 bases are TGTGCCAGCAGTAGAGGGGGTACGAACTCCTACGAGCAGTACTTC. Its protein product is CASSRGGTNSYEQYF.

The chain couples TRBV3-1 (or the pseudogene TRBV3-2) to TRBJ2-5, with 9 bases fitting TRBD2. This CDR3 is built from 18 residues. Unmatched junction bases numbered 13, after V lost 0 bases and J lost 5 bases. The V gene's germline CDR1 is LGHDT and CDR2 YNNKEL (reference sequence). The CDR3 loop reads CASSQDNLAGELMETQYF. The CDR3 bases are TGTGCCAGCAGCCAAGACAACTTAGCGGGAGAGTTGATGGAGACCCAGTACTTC.

In DNA form, the CDR3 reads TGTGCCAGCAGGGGGGGAGTTATCAATGAAAAACTGTTTTTT. Its translation: CASRGGVINEKLFF. The J gene is TRBJ1-4, the V gene TRBV2; a weak D match, TRBD1 (5 bases). The germline CDR1 and CDR2 sequences are SNHLY and FYNNEI. This CDR3 has 14 amino acids. Trimming pared 6 bases from V and 5 bases from J, leaving 13 bases between.

The chain recombines TRBV11-2 with TRBJ2-1; TRBD2 matches at 9 bases. Germline lookup yields CDR1 SGHAT and CDR2 FQNNGV. CDR3 size: 15 residues. J lost 8 bases, V lost 5 bases, and 10 bases had no gene match. CDR3 nucleotides: TGTGCCAGCAGCCCCTCTGGCGGGAGGGCCTATGAGCAGTTCTTC. Translated: CASSPSGGRAYEQFF.

The chain is built from TRBV13 and TRBJ2-5; TRBD2 matches at 8 bases. Losses at the gene ends were 8 bases for V and 4 bases for J; bases not matched to a gene: 6. The CDR3 runs 13 residues. Germline V gene sequence: CDR1 PRHDT, CDR2 FYEKMQ (reference sequence). This chain's CDR3 is CASSGGGRETQYF. In DNA, the CDR3 is TGTGCCAGCTCCGGGGGGGGCCGAGAGACCCAGTACTTC.

As for this clone: Sequence at one end of the junction differs from germline and may be a read error. This chain links TRBV28 with TRBJ1-1, with D perhaps matching TRBD1 (5 bases). Germline values: CDR1 MDHEN, CDR2 SYDVKM. CDR3 length equals 11 residues. The CDR3 DNA sequence: TGTGCCAGCAGTCCACGGGGGGACCGGGTCTTT. Translating gives CASSPRGDRVF.

This CDR3 reads CASSTTGGDEQFF. Written as DNA, the CDR3 is TGTGCCAGCAGCACAACCGGAGGGGATGAGCAGTTCTTC. The chain is built from TRBV7-3 and TRBJ2-1, with D possibly TRBD2 on 6 matching bases. CDR1 and CDR2 (germline): SGHTA, FQGTGA. V was shortened by 5 bases and J by 8 bases, with 13 bases between the two germline ends. The CDR3 spans 13 residues. The whole variable domain, remainder taken from reference TRBV7-3 and TRBJ2-1, is GAGVSQTPSNKVTEKGKYVELRCDPISGHTALYWYRQSLGQGPEFLIYFQGTGAADDSGLPNDRFFAVRPEGSVSTLKIQRTERGDSAVYLCASSTTGGDEQFFGPGTRLTVL.

The V gene is TRBV5-4, the J gene TRBJ1-1; no definite D call. CDR3 size: 12 residues. The germline V gene has CDR1 SGHNT and CDR2 YYREEE (reference sequence). Deletions cut 0 bases from V and 7 bases from J, with 7 bases between. The DNA for the CDR3 is TGTGCCAGCAGCTTGGGAAGAGGTGAAGCTTTCTTT. The encoded protein is CASSLGRGEAFF.

The genes are TRBV11-2 and TRBJ1-1; D call uncertain. V lost 1 base to trimming and J lost 2 bases, with 8 bases between them. Germline V CDR1 and CDR2: SGHAT, FQNNGV. This CDR3 is built from 14 residues. CDR3 in DNA: TGTGCCAGCAGCTTAGGGGTTAGCAACACTGAAGCTTTCTTT. Protein sequence: CASSLGVSNTEAFF.

The chain has TRBV5-1 and TRBJ2-7, with TRBD2 matching over 11 bases. J gave up 7 bases and V 2 bases, and 11 bases lay outside the gene matches. Germline CDR1 SGHRS, CDR2 YFSETQ. This CDR3 is 16 amino acids long. The CDR3 nucleotides read TGCGCCAGCAGCTTACTAGCGGGAGCTGAGGCTATTGAGCAGTACTTC. It yields the protein CASSLLAGAEAIEQYF.

The gene calls are TRBV5-1 and TRBJ2-7; tentatively, D is TRBD1 (5 bases). Trimming stripped 0 bases from V and 1 base from J, with 8 bases between. The germline gives CDR1 SGHRS, CDR2 YFSETQ. This CDR3 region has 14 residues. CDR3 residues: CASSLEDRSYEQYF. CDR3 DNA sequence: TGCGCCAGCAGCTTGGAAGACAGATCCTACGAGCAGTACTTC.

The V call is TRBV5-8, the J call TRBJ2-1; D gene unclear. Germline CDR1 reads SGHTS; CDR2 reads YDEGEE. The length of the CDR3 is 15 residues. Trimming cost V 0 bases and J 3 bases, with 10 bases left between them. This CDR3 reads CASSLAHRDYNEQFF. The CDR3 DNA sequence: TGTGCCAGCAGCTTGGCCCACAGAGACTACAATGAGCAGTTCTTC.

The rearrangement links TRBV5-1 to TRBJ2-5, with 7 nucleotides matching TRBD1. The CDR3 consists of 14 residues. Germline V lookup: CDR1 SGHRS, CDR2 YFSETQ. V trimming: 3 bases; J trimming: 3 bases; junction bases outside the gene matches: 5. The CDR3 loop reads CASSWDSNEETQYF. For the CDR3, the DNA is TGCGCCAGCAGCTGGGACAGCAACGAAGAGACCCAGTACTTC.

The chain recombines TRBV5-8 with TRBJ2-2; 11 nucleotides line up with TRBD2. This CDR3 region has 17 residues. Germline CDR1 SGHTS, CDR2 YDEGEE. Trimming at V came to 3 bases and at J to 5 bases, leaving 9 bases not matched to a gene. The CDR3 DNA is TGTGCCAGCAGCTCCTCCTCGACTAGCGGGATTACCGGGGAGCTGTTTTTT. It is translated as CASSSSSTSGITGELFF.

The chain employs TRBV5-1 and TRBJ2-7, with D perhaps matching TRBD2 (6 bases). The germline CDR1 and CDR2 sequences are SGHRS and YFSETQ. Between the trimmed V and J ends, which lost 3 bases and 4 bases, there was a span of 11 bases. The CDR3 has 13 amino acids. The CDR3, as DNA: TGCGCCAGCAGCTCCGACGGAGGGTACGAGCAGTACTTC. Amino acids: CASSSDGGYEQYF.